The sequence of this T cell receptor (beta chain) was determined in a study of T cells in Graves' hyperthyroidism and ophthalmopathy. Overall study findings and caveats: Ophthalmopathy onset followed model prediction by a median about 6.5 months.

This clonotype was counted ten times or more. Its antigen is not known. Trimming shortened V by 0 bases and J by 0 bases, and 9 bases separated the two germline ends. The CDR3 is 16 amino acids. In germline, CDR1 is SGHAT, CDR2 FQNNGV. Amplification yielded TCR beta CDR3 regions, with RNA transcripts as the source. The HTBI set primed first-round TCR CDR3 RT-PCR. TCRdb fed the multiplex PCR reads into MiXCR, producing one record per CDR3 protein. Of roughly 260,000 distinct CDR3 sequences in the sample, 14% to 15% are singletons; the top ten hold about 14%. This clonotype was obtained from a woman in her thirties or forties with Graves' hyperthyroidism that later progressed to Graves' ophthalmopathy. V and J are TRBV11-2 and TRBJ2-1; no clear D. Sequencing input: blood. This CDR3 reads CASSLDARFSYNEQFF. The CDR3 bases are TGTGCCAGCAGCTTAGATGCGAGGTTCTCCTACAATGAGCAGTTCTTC.